The 27 T cell receptor beta chains given below trace back to one sample, sequenced in a study of breast tumors, draining lymph nodes, adjacent tissues. The lymph nodes were axillary draining lymph nodes from breast cancer patients. TCRdb fed the multiplex PCR reads into MiXCR, producing one record per CDR3 protein. The data hold about 180,000 distinct CDR3 sequences, with around a third observed a single time. Sequenced material: axillary lymph node tissue. These receptors were collected from a female donor with breast cancer. Some clones in this sample may be carry-over from other donors' samples.

This clonotype was picked up many times. The V gene is TRBV7-9, the J gene TRBJ2-5; D unresolved. Trimming took off 5 bases at V and 1 base at J, with 5 bases between the two ends. CDR3 length: 12 residues. CDR1 and CDR2 from the germline V gene are SEHNR and FQNEAQ (reference sequence). In DNA, the CDR3 is TGTGCCAGCAGCCAAGCCCAAGAGACCCAGTACTTC. Protein product: CASSQAQETQYF.

This clonotype was counted a few times. V is TRBV6-1 and J is TRBJ1-4; D gene unclear. The length of the CDR3 is 15 residues. Trimming stripped 7 bases from V and 8 bases from J, with 20 bases between. Germline V gene data show CDR1 as MNHNS and CDR2 as SASEGT. CDR3: CASTLNTPGSEKLFF. In nucleotides, the CDR3 is TGTGCCAGCACCCTTAACACCCCGGGAAGCGAAAAACTGTTTTTT.

The sample holds many counts of this clonotype. The CDR3 DNA reads TGTGCCAGCAGCTTAAACCCCCAGGGAAGAGGTTCGGAGCCCCAGTACTTC. It is translated as CASSLNPQGRGSEPQYF. V and J are TRBV7-9 and TRBJ2-5; D may be TRBD1 (5 bases). The V and J ends lost 2 bases and 9 bases respectively, with 25 bases between them. The CDR3 loop spans 17 amino acids. Germline assignment: CDR1 SEHNR and CDR2 FQNEAQ (reference sequence). The full variable domain, in which reference TRBV7-9 and TRBJ2-5 provide the parts outside the CDR3, is DTGVSQNPRHKITKRGQNVTFRCDPISEHNRLYWYRQTLGQGPEFLTYFQNEAQLEKSRLLSDRFSAERPKGSFSTLEIQRTEQGDSAMYLCASSLNPQGRGSEPQYFGPGTRLLVL.

This clonotype came up many times. V usage is TRBV6-1 and J usage is TRBJ2-7, with TRBD1 matching 9 bases. Germline V gene lookup returns CDR1 MNHNS and CDR2 SASEGT. Germline trimming cut 4 bases from V and 0 bases from J; bases unmatched to any gene: 7. This CDR3 contains 16 residues. The CDR3 here is CASSGGDRASSYEQYF. Here the CDR3 DNA reads TGTGCCAGCAGTGGAGGGGACAGGGCCAGCTCCTACGAGCAGTACTTC.

This rearrangement joins TRBV24-1 to TRBJ2-2; D perhaps matches TRBD1 (7 bases). CDR3 length: 17 residues. Germline V gives CDR1 KGHDR, CDR2 SFDVKD. V lost 3 bases, J lost 3 bases, and 16 bases lay in between. CDR3 coding DNA: TGTGCCACCAGTGATCAGGGGGGACCTATTGACACCGGGGAGCTGTTTTTT. Residues: CATSDQGGPIDTGELFF.

This clonotype was picked up many times. The chain links TRBV4-2 to TRBJ2-7; TRBD2 aligns across 8 bases. The CDR3 contains 17 residues. After removal of 4 bases from V and 12 bases from J, the junction contained 23 bases not matched to a gene. The germline V gene has CDR1 LGHNA and CDR2 YNFKEQ. CDR3 nucleotide sequence: TGTGCCAGCAGCCTGTCAACAGTCGCGGGGGGCGGTCGGCAGTGGTACTTC. It encodes CASSLSTVAGGGRQWYF.

This clonotype was recorded many times. V usage is TRBV6-2 or TRBV6-3 and J usage is TRBJ2-5, with D unclear. The germline V gene encodes CDR1 MNHEY and CDR2 SVGEGT. Trimming took 2 bases from V and 4 from J, leaving 5 bases between them. The CDR3 extends over 12 amino acids. The chain's CDR3 is CASSYGPETQYF. CDR3 DNA: TGTGCCAGCAGTTACGGGCCAGAGACCCAGTACTTC.

This clonotype was seen ten or more times. The V call is TRBV5-1, the J call TRBJ2-5, with TRBD1 matching 9 bases. This CDR3 has 16 residues. V lost 0 bases, J lost 6 bases, and 9 bases stayed unmatched. The germline V gene encodes CDR1 SGHRS and CDR2 YFSETQ. The DNA of the CDR3 is TGCGCCAGCAGCTTGGCCCCGGGACAGGGCCTGAAGACCCAGTACTTC. It specifies CASSLAPGQGLKTQYF.

The chain is built from TRBV29-1 and TRBJ2-2, with D hard to call. Germline V CDR1 and CDR2: SQVTM, ANQGSEA. V lost 3 bases and J lost 8, with 10 bases in between. This CDR3 has 12 residues. The CDR3 nucleotides are TGCAGCGTTGATTCTGAGACAGGGGAGCTGTTTTTT. Translated, it gives CSVDSETGELFF.

In the case of this clonotype: This may be a read error, as it is one base from a much larger clone. The rearrangement joins TRBV5-8 to TRBJ2-7; 7 bases align to TRBD2. Germline values: CDR1 SGHTS, CDR2 YDEGEE. The CDR3 is 16 amino acids. V lost 2 bases, J lost 6 bases, and 14 bases stayed unmatched. In DNA, the CDR3 is TGTGCCAGCAGCTTAGATTTGCGGGAGAGCCCCTGCGAGCAGTACTTC. Its translation: CASSLDLRESPCEQYF.

This clonotype was observed many times. This chain joins TRBV4-1 and TRBJ1-2; possible D gene TRBD1, 5 bases. This CDR3 contains 16 residues. Germline-derived CDR1 and CDR2 are MGHRA and YSYEKL. V lost 5 bases, J lost 1 base, and 17 bases lay in between. The chain's CDR3 is CASSWGGLDSNYGYTF. The DNA for the CDR3 is TGCGCCAGCAGCTGGGGAGGACTCGACAGTAACTATGGCTACACCTTC.

This clonotype was seen ten or more times. The V gene is TRBV7-2, the J gene TRBJ2-5, with D possibly TRBD2 on 5 matching bases. In germline, CDR1 is SGHTA, CDR2 FQGNSA. The CDR3 spans 16 residues. V lost 2 bases and J 2 bases, leaving 15 bases between the germline ends. CDR3 DNA sequence: TGTGCCAGCAGCTTAAGTAGATGGCGGGCTCAAGAGACCCAGTACTTC. Translated, it gives CASSLSRWRAQETQYF.

This clonotype was picked up many times. This chain links TRBV11-3 with TRBJ2-1, with 8 bases fitting TRBD2. Germline assignment: CDR1 SGHNT and CDR2 YENEEA. CDR3 length equals 15 residues. Trimming took 4 bases from V and 6 from J; bases not matched to a gene: 8. CDR3 DNA: TGTGCCAGCAGCTCTCCGGGACTAGACTCCAATGAGCAGTTCTTC. Translating it yields CASSSPGLDSNEQFF.

This chain uses TRBV7-3 with TRBJ2-3; TRBD2 agrees at 9 bases. Germline V gene sequence: CDR1 SGHTA, CDR2 FQGTGA. V gave up 5 bases and J gave up 8 bases; unmatched junction bases: 11. The CDR3 has 15 residues. The CDR3 DNA is TGTGCCAGCAGCCAGGGTAGCGGGGGTGAGGGTACGCAGTATTTT. Encoded protein: CASSQGSGGEGTQYF. The full variable domain, with the rest looked up from reference TRBV7-3 and TRBJ2-3, is GAGVSQTPSNKVTEKGKYVELRCDPISGHTALYWYRQSLGQGPEFLIYFQGTGAADDSGLPNDRFFAVRPEGSVSTLKIQRTERGDSAVYLCASSQGSGGEGTQYFGPGTRLTVL.

This clonotype was observed a few times. The chain links TRBV10-3 to TRBJ1-1; 7 bases match TRBD1. Germline CDR1 ENHRY, CDR2 SYGVKD. The V and J ends lost 8 bases and 7 bases, in that order; junction bases with no gene match: 16. The CDR3 runs to 15 residues. The CDR3 region has the DNA TGTGCCATCGGTCGAACAGGGGACCACGGTGGTGAAGCTTTCTTT. Translated: CAIGRTGDHGGEAFF.

To note about this clonotype: A read error may be the cause here, since a much bigger clone is one base away. Here the CDR3 omits its conserved ending phenylalanine or tryptophan, so a read error is the likely source. The chain uses TRBV6-5 and TRBJ1-2; TRBD1 might be the D (6 bases). This CDR3 comprises 12 residues. Germline assignment: CDR1 MNHEY and CDR2 SVGAGI. Trimming removed 8 bases at V and 4 bases at J, with 11 bases between. The CDR3 here is CASFTDSYGYTL. Here the CDR3 DNA reads TGTGCCAGCTTCACGGACAGCTATGGCTACACCCTC.

This clonotype was counted ten times or more. The chain employs TRBV5-1 and TRBJ1-4; D call uncertain. The germline CDR1 and CDR2 sequences are SGHRS and YFSETQ. This CDR3 comprises 14 residues. Deletions cut 0 bases from V and 0 bases from J, with 3 bases between. The CDR3 sequence: CASSLVTTNEKLFF. As DNA, the CDR3 is TGCGCCAGCAGCTTGGTTACAACTAATGAAAAACTGTTTTTT.

This clonotype was seen many times. V and J are TRBV18 and TRBJ1-6; 8 nucleotides align to TRBD1. This CDR3 contains 16 residues. Per the germline V gene, CDR1 is KGHSH and CDR2 is LQKENI. V lost 4 bases, J lost 9 bases, and 11 bases stayed unmatched. CDR3 coding DNA: TGTGCCAGCTCACTCTCAGGACAGGGCCAAGGTTCACCCCTCCACTTT. It translates to CASSLSGQGQGSPLHF.

The rearrangement joins TRBV27 to TRBJ2-5; D unclear. The germline gives CDR1 MNHEY, CDR2 SMNVEV (reference sequence). Trimming left V 5 bases short and J 1 base short, with 17 bases between. The CDR3 consists of 16 residues. CDR3 nucleotide sequence: TGTGCCAGCAGTGCCTGGGGTTTCACTATCCAAGAGACCCAGTACTTC. It codes for CASSAWGFTIQETQYF.

In its sample, this clonotype was seen many times. The chain links TRBV6-5 to TRBJ1-4, with no clear D. CDR1 MNHEY and CDR2 SVGAGI come from the germline V gene. This CDR3 is 17 amino acids long. Trimming took off 0 bases at V and 12 bases at J, with 23 bases between the two ends. Here the CDR3 reads CASSYSITELLTGELFF. In DNA, the CDR3 is TGTGCCAGCAGTTACTCGATTACCGAGCTGCTAACCGGAGAACTGTTTTTT.

The gene calls are TRBV20-1 and TRBJ2-1; 9 bases agree with TRBD2. Unmatched junction bases numbered 12, after V lost 8 bases and J lost 7 bases. The germline CDR1 and CDR2 sequences are DFQATT and SNEGSKA (reference sequence). The CDR3 sequence is 14 residues long. The CDR3 DNA is TGCAGTTTCCCCCGCGGGAGGGCCGGGAATGAGCAGTTCTTC. Protein: CSFPRGRAGNEQFF.

This clonotype was picked up a small number of times. A single base separates this from a much larger clone, so it may be a read error. The chain carries TRBV10-3 and TRBJ2-6; TRBD1 is a possible D gene (5 bases). Germline CDR1 and CDR2: ENHRY and SYGVKD. The CDR3 totals 20 residues. In DNA, the CDR3 is TGTGCCATCAGTGAGTCCCCGGGCAGGGTCGGTTTCTCTGGGGCCAACGTCCTGCCTTTC. It codes for CAISESPGRVGFSGANVLPF.

To note about this clonotype: At one end the junction does not follow the germline gene, possibly because of a read error. This chain's CDR3 is CAGSQLLAGKFEQYF. The DNA of the CDR3 is TGTGCCGGCAGCCAACTCCTAGCGGGGAAATTCGAGCAGTACTTC. The rearrangement links TRBV4-2 to TRBJ2-7; 9 nucleotides align to TRBD2. Per the germline V gene, CDR1 is LGHNA and CDR2 is YNFKEQ. The CDR3 spans 15 residues.

As regards this clonotype: This could be a read error, since a much larger clone is one nucleotide away. The genes are TRBV20-1 and TRBJ2-7; no firm D call. CDR3 length: 12 amino acids. The germline V gene encodes CDR1 DFQATT and CDR2 SNEGSKA (reference sequence). For the CDR3, the DNA is TGCAGTGCTAGAGTCGGAGACGCCGAGCCGTACTTC. As protein: CSARVGDAEPYF.

This clonotype was picked up many times. The chain has TRBV4-1 and TRBJ2-3, with TRBD1 identical over 7 bases. Per germline, CDR1 MGHRA and CDR2 YSYEKL. There are 14 residues in the CDR3. The junction had 6 bases not matched to a gene; V was cut back by 4 bases and J by 5 bases. This CDR3 is CASSPTPGGDTQYF. For the CDR3, the DNA is TGCGCCAGCAGCCCAACCCCAGGGGGAGATACGCAGTATTTT.

This clonotype appeared many times. The genes are TRBV20-1 and TRBJ1-2; 7 bases align to TRBD1. With V trimmed by 6 bases and J by 0 bases, 10 bases remained unmatched. This CDR3 comprises 15 residues. Per germline, CDR1 DFQATT and CDR2 SNEGSKA (reference sequence). The CDR3 bases are TGCAGTGCCCGTCCAACCGGGACAGCTAACTATGGCTACACCTTC. Protein: CSARPTGTANYGYTF.

This clonotype was counted at least ten times. The chain employs TRBV30 and TRBJ2-2; D is unclear. This CDR3 region has 12 residues. Germline lookup yields CDR1 GTSNPN and CDR2 SVGIG (reference sequence). V was pared by 2 bases and J by 10 bases, with 11 bases between. The DNA of the CDR3 is TGTGCCTGGAGTCCCCGACTCCTGGAGCTGTTTTTT. It specifies CAWSPRLLELFF.